The clone carrying this TCR beta chain was seen only a few times. The antigen is not known. CDR1 and CDR2 from the germline V gene are MDHEN and SYDVKM. Trimming at V came to 4 bases and at J to 5 bases, leaving 14 bases not matched to a gene. The CDR3 totals 17 residues. PCR used 60 Vbeta primers and 13 Jbeta primers. This table comes from immunoSEQ multiplex PCR, and its TCRdb copy is limited to in-frame clones, with some not included. The profile shows approximately 170,000 clones, over 70% of them singletons. This sample stems from a study of cytomegalovirus exposure and HLA in healthy donors. Study-level points and caveats: Follow-up analysis seemed to connect common viral pathogens with several of the most significant clusters identified.

This clonotype originated in a woman between 18 and 29 years old in good health and CMV-seronegative. V and J are TRBV28 and TRBJ1-5; 7 positions agree with TRBD1. The sequenced sample was PBMCs. The CDR3 DNA follows: TGTGCCAGCAGTTCTCCTGCGGGCAGGGGGAAGGATCAGCCCCAGCATTTT. This gives the protein CASSSPAGRGKDQPQHF.